This is a list of T cell receptor beta chains from one sample in a study of cytomegalovirus exposure and HLA in healthy donors. Method: immunoSEQ multiplex PCR; TCRdb's copy keeps in-frame clones and lacks some. The sample has under 100,000 clones, roughly 97% seen once; the top ten hold about 0.8%. Sequenced material: PBMCs. These receptors all stem from a young man in good health and CMV-seronegative. Both conserved end residues are part of each CDR3. The order of the fields is D gene, J gene, clone size, V gene, CDR3 protein, CDR3 DNA. A D gene is named only where the DNA matches it firmly. Expanded clones get a size class; other rows say once, few or many, or leave the size out.

D gene: TRBD2
J gene: TRBJ2-5
clone size: -
V gene: TRBV11-3
CDR3 protein: CASSPGLAVQETQYF
CDR3 DNA: TGTGCCAGCAGCCCCGGACTAGCGGTCCAAGAGACCCAGTACTTC

D gene: TRBD1
J gene: TRBJ2-7
clone size: -
V gene: TRBV7-8
CDR3 protein: CASSFGQEPYEQYF
CDR3 DNA: TGTGCCAGCAGCTTCGGACAGGAGCCCTACGAGCAGTACTTC

D gene: TRBD2
J gene: TRBJ2-1
clone size: -
V gene: TRBV19
CDR3 protein: CASSIEGTSGLSYNEQFF
CDR3 DNA: TGTGCCAGTAGTATTGAGGGTACTAGCGGGTTATCTTACAATGAGCAGTTCTTC

D gene: -
J gene: TRBJ2-4
clone size: -
V gene: TRBV5-3
CDR3 protein: CARSLKGGGAGIAKNIQYF
CDR3 DNA: TGTGCCAGAAGCTTGAAGGGTGGCGGGGCCGGAATAGCCAAAAACATTCAGTACTTC

D gene: -
J gene: TRBJ1-1
clone size: -
V gene: TRBV6-5
CDR3 protein: CASGNTRDTEAFF
CDR3 DNA: TGTGCCAGCGGCAATACCAGGGACACTGAAGCTTTCTTT

D gene: TRBD1
J gene: TRBJ2-5
clone size: -
V gene: TRBV13
CDR3 protein: CASSRIDRAETQYF
CDR3 DNA: TGTGCCAGCAGCCGAATAGACAGGGCGGAGACCCAGTACTTC

D gene: -
J gene: TRBJ2-1
clone size: -
V gene: TRBV19
CDR3 protein: CASSTQSYNEQFF
CDR3 DNA: TGTGCCAGTAGTACCCAGTCCTACAATGAGCAGTTCTTC

D gene: -
J gene: TRBJ1-1
clone size: -
V gene: TRBV27
CDR3 protein: CASKIGPANTEAFF
CDR3 DNA: TGTGCCAGCAAGATTGGGCCAGCGAACACTGAAGCTTTCTTT

D gene: -
J gene: TRBJ2-3
clone size: -
V gene: TRBV6-5
CDR3 protein: CASSYRQGIADTQYF
CDR3 DNA: TGTGCCAGCAGTTACCGGCAGGGTATTGCAGATACGCAGTATTTT

D gene: -
J gene: TRBJ2-6
clone size: -
V gene: TRBV29-1
CDR3 protein: CSVEGGTGANVLTF
CDR3 DNA: TGCAGCGTTGAAGGTGGCACCGGGGCCAACGTCCTGACTTTC

D gene: TRBD1
J gene: TRBJ1-1
clone size: -
V gene: TRBV5-1
CDR3 protein: CASSPTGVTEAFF
CDR3 DNA: TGCGCCAGCAGCCCGACAGGGGTCACTGAAGCTTTCTTT

D gene: -
J gene: TRBJ1-1
clone size: -
V gene: TRBV19
CDR3 protein: CASSAKRVPEAFF
CDR3 DNA: TGTGCCAGTAGTGCCAAGCGGGTCCCGGAGGCTTTCTTT

D gene: -
J gene: TRBJ1-3
clone size: -
V gene: TRBV5-6
CDR3 protein: CASSSKQAIGNTIYF
CDR3 DNA: TGTGCCAGCAGCTCCAAACAGGCTATTGGAAACACCATATATTTT

D gene: -
J gene: TRBJ1-1
clone size: -
V gene: TRBV11-2
CDR3 protein: CASSRSDSGAFF
CDR3 DNA: TGTGCCAGCAGCCGCTCCGACTCTGGGGCTTTCTTT

D gene: -
J gene: TRBJ1-5
clone size: -
V gene: TRBV11-2
CDR3 protein: CASSLQGYSNQPQHF
CDR3 DNA: TGTGCCAGCAGCTTACAGGGATATAGCAATCAGCCCCAGCATTTT

D gene: TRBD1
J gene: TRBJ1-2
clone size: -
V gene: TRBV19
CDR3 protein: CASSISAGGIDYGYTF
CDR3 DNA: TGTGCCAGTAGTATTTCGGCAGGGGGCATCGACTATGGCTACACCTTC

D gene: -
J gene: TRBJ2-7
clone size: once
V gene: TRBV28
CDR3 protein: CASSFPNSYEQYF
CDR3 DNA: TGTGCCAGCAGTTTCCCTAACTCCTACGAGCAGTACTTC

D gene: TRBD1
J gene: TRBJ1-2
clone size: -
V gene: TRBV29-1
CDR3 protein: CSVTGQDYGYTF
CDR3 DNA: TGCAGCGTTACCGGACAGGACTATGGCTACACCTTC

D gene: -
J gene: TRBJ1-1
clone size: once
V gene: TRBV7-9
CDR3 protein: CASSLGHSAFF
CDR3 DNA: TGTGCCAGCAGCCTGGGACATTCCGCTTTCTTT

D gene: TRBD2
J gene: TRBJ2-1
clone size: -
V gene: TRBV7-8
CDR3 protein: CASSLVLAGSSYNEQFF
CDR3 DNA: TGTGCCAGCAGCTTGGTTCTAGCGGGGAGCTCCTACAATGAGCAGTTCTTC

D gene: -
J gene: TRBJ1-2
clone size: -
V gene: TRBV18
CDR3 protein: CASSPPTGRDYGYTF
CDR3 DNA: TGTGCCAGCTCACCACCCACGGGGAGGGACTATGGCTACACCTTC

D gene: TRBD2
J gene: TRBJ2-1
clone size: -
V gene: TRBV2
CDR3 protein: CASSTSGLASGWFF
CDR3 DNA: TGTGCCAGCAGTACTAGCGGATTGGCATCGGGATGGTTCTTC

D gene: -
J gene: TRBJ2-6
clone size: -
V gene: TRBV9
CDR3 protein: CASSGRDMLTF
CDR3 DNA: TGTGCCAGCAGCGGCCGGGACATGTTGACTTTC

D gene: TRBD2
J gene: TRBJ2-7
clone size: -
V gene: TRBV28
CDR3 protein: CASSSWRERSTYEQYF
CDR3 DNA: TGTGCCAGCAGTTCGTGGCGGGAGCGGTCTACCTACGAGCAGTACTTC

D gene: TRBD1
J gene: TRBJ1-5
clone size: -
V gene: TRBV6-5
CDR3 protein: CASRPRQGWNQPQHF
CDR3 DNA: TGTGCCAGCAGACCCAGACAGGGTTGGAATCAGCCCCAGCATTTT

D gene: -
J gene: TRBJ2-2
clone size: -
V gene: TRBV6-5
CDR3 protein: CASTSESRGTGELFF
CDR3 DNA: TGTGCCAGCACTTCGGAGAGTCGGGGCACCGGGGAGCTGTTTTTT

D gene: -
J gene: TRBJ1-2
clone size: once
V gene: TRBV27
CDR3 protein: CASSLSDDSNYGYTF
CDR3 DNA: TGTGCCAGCAGTTTATCGGATGACAGTAACTATGGCTACACCTTC

D gene: TRBD1
J gene: TRBJ1-2
clone size: -
V gene: TRBV19
CDR3 protein: CASSRSGDRYRANYGYTF
CDR3 DNA: TGTGCCAGTAGCCGCTCCGGGGACAGATATCGAGCTAACTATGGCTACACCTTC

D gene: TRBD1
J gene: TRBJ1-1
clone size: -
V gene: TRBV27
CDR3 protein: CASSFTGQGRTEAFF
CDR3 DNA: TGTGCCAGCAGTTTTACCGGACAGGGGAGGACTGAAGCTTTCTTT

D gene: -
J gene: TRBJ1-1
clone size: few
V gene: TRBV11-3
CDR3 protein: CASSLVGGDAEAFF
CDR3 DNA: TGTGCCAGCAGCTTAGTTGGAGGTGACGCTGAAGCTTTCTTT

D gene: TRBD1
J gene: TRBJ2-5
clone size: -
V gene: TRBV4-1
CDR3 protein: CASSQVAQQGAETQYF
CDR3 DNA: TGCGCCAGCAGCCAAGTCGCCCAGCAGGGGGCGGAGACCCAGTACTTC

D gene: TRBD2
J gene: TRBJ2-7
clone size: -
V gene: TRBV4-1
CDR3 protein: CASSLSSSGSYEQYF
CDR3 DNA: TGCGCCAGCAGCCTTAGCTCTAGCGGGAGTTACGAGCAGTACTTC

D gene: -
J gene: TRBJ1-1
clone size: -
V gene: TRBV2
CDR3 protein: CASSESAEAFF
CDR3 DNA: TGTGCCAGCAGTGAGTCAGCTGAAGCTTTCTTT

D gene: -
J gene: TRBJ2-2
clone size: -
V gene: TRBV4-3
CDR3 protein: CASSQDYRFAGELFF
CDR3 DNA: TGCGCCAGCAGCCAAGATTACAGGTTTGCCGGGGAGCTGTTTTTT

D gene: -
J gene: TRBJ2-1
clone size: -
V gene: TRBV30
CDR3 protein: CAWSTGNEQFF
CDR3 DNA: TGTGCCTGGAGTACAGGTAATGAGCAGTTCTTC

D gene: -
J gene: TRBJ1-2
clone size: -
V gene: TRBV11-1
CDR3 protein: CASSFTSNYGYTF
CDR3 DNA: TGTGCCAGCAGCTTCACTAGTAACTATGGCTACACCTTC

D gene: -
J gene: TRBJ2-1
clone size: -
V gene: TRBV11-2
CDR3 protein: CASRLSVGGPFNEQFF
CDR3 DNA: TGTGCCAGCAGACTTAGCGTTGGGGGCCCCTTCAATGAGCAGTTCTTC

D gene: -
J gene: TRBJ1-5
clone size: -
V gene: TRBV19
CDR3 protein: CASNDRREAQHF
CDR3 DNA: TGTGCCAGTAATGACAGGCGAGAGGCCCAGCATTTT

D gene: TRBD1
J gene: TRBJ1-2
clone size: -
V gene: TRBV6-1
CDR3 protein: CASTRDRDLYGYTF
CDR3 DNA: TGTGCCAGCACCCGGGACAGGGACTTGTATGGCTACACCTTC

D gene: -
J gene: TRBJ2-3
clone size: -
V gene: TRBV5-1
CDR3 protein: CASSPQVHSTDTQYF
CDR3 DNA: TGCGCCAGCAGCCCACAGGTCCATAGCACAGATACGCAGTATTTT

D gene: -
J gene: TRBJ2-1
clone size: -
V gene: TRBV11-2
CDR3 protein: CASSLEAYNEQFF
CDR3 DNA: TGTGCCAGCAGCTTAGAAGCATACAATGAGCAGTTCTTC

D gene: -
J gene: TRBJ2-7
clone size: -
V gene: TRBV14
CDR3 protein: CASSQDLMSYEQYF
CDR3 DNA: TGTGCCAGCAGCCAAGACCTTATGTCCTACGAGCAGTACTTC

D gene: TRBD2
J gene: TRBJ2-3
clone size: -
V gene: TRBV6-4
CDR3 protein: CASSLSGSRSGDTQYF
CDR3 DNA: TGTGCCAGCAGCCTAAGCGGGAGTAGGTCTGGAGATACGCAGTATTTT